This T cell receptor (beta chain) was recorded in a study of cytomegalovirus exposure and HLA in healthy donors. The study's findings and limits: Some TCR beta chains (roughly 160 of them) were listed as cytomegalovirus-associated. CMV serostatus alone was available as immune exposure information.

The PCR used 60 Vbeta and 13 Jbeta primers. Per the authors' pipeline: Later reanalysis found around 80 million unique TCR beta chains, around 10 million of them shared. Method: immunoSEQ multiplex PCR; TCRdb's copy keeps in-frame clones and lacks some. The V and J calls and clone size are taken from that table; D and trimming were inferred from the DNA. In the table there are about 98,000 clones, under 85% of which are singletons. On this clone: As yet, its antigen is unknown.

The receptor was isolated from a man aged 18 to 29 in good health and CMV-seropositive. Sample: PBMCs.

Here the CDR3 DNA reads TGTGCCAGCAGCAAAAGGACAGGGGGAACCGGGGAGCTGTTTTTT. It encodes CASSKRTGGTGELFF. The V and J genes are TRBV5-8 and TRBJ2-2, with 10 bases aligning to TRBD1. The CDR3 covers 15 residues. The V and J ends lost 4 bases and 5 bases, in that order; junction bases with no gene match: 5. The germline CDR1 and CDR2 sequences are SGHTS and YDEGEE. Full variable domain (rest looked up from reference TRBV5-8 and TRBJ2-2): EAGVTQSPTHLIKTRGQQATLRCSPISGHTSVYWYQQALGLGLQFLLWYDEGEERNRGNFPPRFSGRQFPNYSSELNVNALELEDSALYLCASSKRTGGTGELFFGEGSRLTVL.